This T cell receptor (beta chain) was profiled in a study of blood T cell repertoires in COVID-19. Sequencing used immunoSEQ multiplex PCR; TCRdb keeps in-frame clones, though not all of them. Among approximately 50,000 clones listed, about nine tenths were seen once. Germline V gives CDR1 MNHNS, CDR2 SASEGT. The CDR3 is made up of 17 amino acids. Deletions cut 1 base from V and 0 bases from J, with 15 bases between. The receptor was derived from a man in his forties with acute or convalescent COVID-19. The sample comprised peripheral blood. The rearrangement joins TRBV6-1 to TRBJ1-1, with a weak D call TRBD1 (5 bases). This CDR3 reads CASSEGVQARLNTEAFF. The CDR3, as DNA: TGTGCCAGCAGTGAAGGGGTACAGGCCCGTTTGAACACTGAAGCTTTCTTT.